A single sample gave rise to the 2 T cell receptor beta chains below, sequenced in a study of blood T cell repertoires in COVID-19. Sequencing used immunoSEQ multiplex PCR; TCRdb keeps in-frame clones, though not all of them. The profile shows tens of thousands of clones, about 88% of them singletons. Material for sequencing was peripheral blood. The receptor set was obtained from a man between 65 and 85 years old with acute or convalescent COVID-19.

There are a few counts of this clone. This chain connects TRBV19 to TRBJ1-5, with no clear D. The germline gives CDR1 LNHDA, CDR2 SQIVND (reference sequence). Trimming removed 3 bases from V and 3 bases from J, with 9 bases in between. The CDR3 sequence is 14 residues long. CDR3 DNA sequence: TGTGCCAGTAGTATGGAGATAAACAATCAGCCCCAGCATTTT. This codes for CASSMEINNQPQHF.

This clone was seen a handful of times. The V call is TRBV29-1, the J call TRBJ2-2, with TRBD2 matching 11 bases. V dropped 3 bases and J dropped 7; count of bases not matched to a gene: 7. The CDR3 covers 15 residues. Germline assignment: CDR1 SQVTM and CDR2 ANQGSEA. The CDR3 DNA reads TGCAGCGTTGATTTAGCGGGGGGGCGAGTCGGGGAGCTGTTTTTT. Translated: CSVDLAGGRVGELFF.